Listed below are T cell receptor beta chains from one sample, sequenced in a study of OX40 agonist ivuxolimab in advanced cancers. This table comes from immunoSEQ multiplex PCR, and its TCRdb copy is limited to in-frame clones, with some not included. The sample lists approximately 30,000 clones, roughly 90% occurring once. This sample comprised CD4+ or CD8+ T cells sorted from blood, obtained in a trial of the OX40 agonist ivuxolimab. The source is an adult with an advanced solid tumor such as melanoma, head and neck, liver or kidney cancer. The CDR3 runs from the conserved cysteine through the conserved F or W.

V gene: TRBV10-3; CDR3 protein: CAISDPTGIGNEQFF
V gene: TRBV28; CDR3 protein: CASSPGSSGNTIYF
V gene: TRBV7-2; CDR3 protein: CASGSSGPGANVLTF
V gene: TRBV5-5; CDR3 protein: CASSLAAGTNSPLHF
V gene: TRBV6-1; CDR3 protein: CASSESNVILSAKTNYGYTF
V gene: TRBV28; CDR3 protein: CASSFQGPGNQPQHF
V gene: TRBV28; CDR3 protein: CASLFGGPGANVLTF
V gene: TRBV2; CDR3 protein: CAISRRERTEAFF
V gene: TRBV6-5; CDR3 protein: CASSYSMGNYNEQFF
V gene: TRBV9; CDR3 protein: CASSEGTGKHTGELFF
V gene: TRBV18; CDR3 protein: CASSNRQGADEQFF
V gene: TRBV28; CDR3 protein: CASSLSAYEQYF
V gene: TRBV9; CDR3 protein: CASSARAGTGYGYTF
V gene: TRBV5-6; CDR3 protein: CASSLARVHRNEKLFF
V gene: TRBV28; CDR3 protein: CASSSAGQNTEAFF
V gene: TRBV6-1; CDR3 protein: CASSEATGATGELFF
V gene: TRBV4-3; CDR3 protein: CASSQDRPVAGSTLYNEQFF
V gene: TRBV18; CDR3 protein: CASSPPRNSDRGNTEAFF
V gene: TRBV21-1; CDR3 protein: CASTTPPGRAFNEQYF
V gene: TRBV28; CDR3 protein: CASRINPGQPEKLFF
V gene: TRBV2; CDR3 protein: CASRNRPAGRNEQFF
V gene: TRBV19; CDR3 protein: CASISRQSNQPQHF
V gene: TRBV19; CDR3 protein: CASSNRGTNTEAFF
V gene: TRBV9; CDR3 protein: CASSVRAGGADTQYF
V gene: TRBV9; CDR3 protein: CASSVATGRNYGYTF
V gene: TRBV6-1; CDR3 protein: CASRKLASGELFF
V gene: TRBV7-9; CDR3 protein: CASSLNARRTGYYEQYF
V gene: TRBV10-3; CDR3 protein: CAIDRGQGNTIYF
V gene: TRBV11-3; CDR3 protein: CASSFRTSGAPGEQFF
V gene: TRBV28; CDR3 protein: CASESHGGGYEQYF
V gene: TRBV27; CDR3 protein: CASSRRPVGSGGEQFF
V gene: TRBV6-1; CDR3 protein: CASSEGAWGAVF
V gene: TRBV6-6; CDR3 protein: CASSYGIDTEAFF
V gene: TRBV29-1; CDR3 protein: CSVEDVRLRGAFF
V gene: TRBV6-5; CDR3 protein: CASSYRGQLNTEAFF
V gene: TRBV2; CDR3 protein: CASSEGGSFNTEAFF
V gene: TRBV4-3; CDR3 protein: CASSQEGNTGELFF
V gene: TRBV4-1; CDR3 protein: CASSQDPGLSTDTQYF
V gene: TRBV5-6; CDR3 protein: CASSLGLAGVSYNEQFF
V gene: TRBV5-1; CDR3 protein: CASSQDRVGGYTF
V gene: TRBV11-2; CDR3 protein: CASSPDRRNTEAFF